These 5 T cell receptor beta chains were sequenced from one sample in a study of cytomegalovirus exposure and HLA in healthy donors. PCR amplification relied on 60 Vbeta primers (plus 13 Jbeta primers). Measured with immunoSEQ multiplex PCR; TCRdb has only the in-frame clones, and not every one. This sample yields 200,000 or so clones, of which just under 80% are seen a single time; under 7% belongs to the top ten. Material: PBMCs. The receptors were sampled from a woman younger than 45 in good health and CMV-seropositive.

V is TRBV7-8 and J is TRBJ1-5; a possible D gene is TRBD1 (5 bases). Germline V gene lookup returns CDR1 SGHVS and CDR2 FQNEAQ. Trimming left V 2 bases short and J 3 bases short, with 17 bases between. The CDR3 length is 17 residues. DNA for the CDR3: TGTGCCAGCAGCTTAATAAAGGGGTCCTGGGACAATCAGCCCCAGCATTTT. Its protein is CASSLIKGSWDNQPQHF.

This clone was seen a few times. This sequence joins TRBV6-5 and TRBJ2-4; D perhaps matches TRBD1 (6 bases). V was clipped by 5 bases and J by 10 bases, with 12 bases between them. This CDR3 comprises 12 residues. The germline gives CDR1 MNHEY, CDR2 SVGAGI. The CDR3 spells CASSPSRGIQYF. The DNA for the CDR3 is TGTGCCAGCAGTCCCTCAAGGGGGATTCAGTACTTC.

The CDR3 region is CASSPQQGSTGNTIYF. The DNA of the CDR3 is TGTGCCAGCTCACCGCAACAGGGGTCGACTGGAAACACCATATATTTT. The chain combines TRBV18 with TRBJ1-3; 7 positions match TRBD1. Germline loops: CDR1 KGHSH, CDR2 LQKENI. This CDR3 spans 16 amino acids. Trimming at V came to 3 bases and at J to 2 bases, leaving 7 bases not matched to a gene.

This chain's CDR3 is CASSMSRGSGELFF. The DNA of the CDR3 is TGTGCCAGCAGTATGAGCAGGGGATCGGGGGAGCTGTTTTTT. The genes are TRBV6-8 and TRBJ2-2, with D possibly being TRBD1 (6 bases). The CDR3 length is 14 residues. The germline V gene has CDR1 MNHGY and CDR2 SAAAGT. Deletions cut 5 bases from V and 8 bases from J, with 15 bases between.

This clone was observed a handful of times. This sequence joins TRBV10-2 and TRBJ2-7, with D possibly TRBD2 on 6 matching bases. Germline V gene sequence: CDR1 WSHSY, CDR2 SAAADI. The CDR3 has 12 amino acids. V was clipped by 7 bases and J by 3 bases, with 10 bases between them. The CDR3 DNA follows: TGCGCCAGCATCGGAGGGAACTACGAGCAGTACTTC. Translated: CASIGGNYEQYF.